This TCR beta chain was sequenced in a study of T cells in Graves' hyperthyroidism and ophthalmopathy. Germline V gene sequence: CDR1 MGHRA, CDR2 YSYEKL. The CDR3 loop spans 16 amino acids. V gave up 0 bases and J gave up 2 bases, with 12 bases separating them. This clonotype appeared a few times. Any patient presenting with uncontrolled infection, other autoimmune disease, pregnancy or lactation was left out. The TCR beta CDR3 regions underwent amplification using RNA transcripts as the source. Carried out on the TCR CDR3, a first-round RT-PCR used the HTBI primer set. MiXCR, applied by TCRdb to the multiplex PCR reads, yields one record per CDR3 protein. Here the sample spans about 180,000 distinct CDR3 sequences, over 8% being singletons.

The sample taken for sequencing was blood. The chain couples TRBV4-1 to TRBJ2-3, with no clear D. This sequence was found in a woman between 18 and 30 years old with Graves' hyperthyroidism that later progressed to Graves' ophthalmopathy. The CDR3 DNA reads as TGCGCCAGCAGCCAAGATACGGCGGTAGCCACAGATACGCAGTATTTT. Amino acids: CASSQDTAVATDTQYF.